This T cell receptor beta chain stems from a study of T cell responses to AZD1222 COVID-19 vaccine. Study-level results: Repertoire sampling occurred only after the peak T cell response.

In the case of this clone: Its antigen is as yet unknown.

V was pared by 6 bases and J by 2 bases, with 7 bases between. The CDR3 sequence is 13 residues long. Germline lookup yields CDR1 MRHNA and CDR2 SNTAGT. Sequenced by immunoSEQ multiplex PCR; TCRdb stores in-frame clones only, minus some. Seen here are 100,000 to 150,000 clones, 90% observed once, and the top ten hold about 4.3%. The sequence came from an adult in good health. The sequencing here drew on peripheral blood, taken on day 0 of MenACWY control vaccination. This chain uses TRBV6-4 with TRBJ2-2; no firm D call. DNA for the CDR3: TGTGCCAGCAGCGTAGATAACACCGGGGAGCTGTTTTTT. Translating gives CASSVDNTGELFF.